This T cell receptor (beta chain) was observed in a study of PD-1 blockade in classical Hodgkin lymphoma. Overall study context: Patients were administered nivolumab (3 mg/kg intravenously) every 2 weeks.

This clone has just a few counts. Its antigen is not identified. Described time point: cycle 4 day 1 (C4D1), after more than five weeks of nivolumab. After autologous stem cell transplantation all patients relapsed, and prior brentuximab vedotin exposure differed between cohorts. Researchers used magnetic negative selection to pull out pure CD4+ T cells from thawed PBMCs. Under best response, outcomes were complete response, partial response or progressive disease. Notes on the study in general: Reports described newly diagnosed patients as having lower baseline TCR diversity than healthy donors. Lower baseline TCR diversity marked trial partial responders and progressors.

The method was immunoSEQ multiplex PCR; TCRdb's version includes in-frame clones alone and lacks a portion of them. Among roughly 18,000 clones listed, roughly four fifths were seen once. CDR3 length: 12 amino acids. With 6 bases removed from V and 1 base from J, the gap between germline ends came to 4 bases. Germline lookup yields CDR1 MNHNY and CDR2 SVGAGI (reference sequence). The TCR comes from a human donor with classical Hodgkin lymphoma. The material sequenced was CD4+ T cells from blood, taken before the fourth cycle of nivolumab. The V call is TRBV6-6, the J call TRBJ1-5; no clear D. The CDR3 here is CASRDSNQPQHF. The CDR3 DNA is TGTGCCAGCAGAGACAGCAATCAGCCCCAGCATTTT.